Listed below are T cell receptor beta chains from one sample, sequenced in a study of cytomegalovirus exposure and HLA in healthy donors. Clones were read by immunoSEQ multiplex PCR, and TCRdb kept only the in-frame ones, dropping some. Of approximately 100,000 clones listed, 80% to 85% are singletons. Sequenced sample: PBMCs. Source of these receptors: a man between 40 and 49 years old in good health and CMV-seronegative. The CDR3 runs from the conserved cysteine through the conserved F or W. D genes are given only for firm matches. Clone size is shown for a subset of rows, as once, few, many or a class of expanded clone.

j_gene | abundance | d_gene | v_gene | CDR3aa | CDR3nt
TRBJ2-2 | few | TRBD1 | TRBV9 | CASSTFVDRETGELFF | TGTGCCAGCAGCACCTTCGTAGACAGGGAGACCGGGGAGCTGTTTTTT
TRBJ1-5 | - | - | TRBV29-1 | CSPLLCGNQPQHF | TGCAGCCCCCTCCTTTGCGGCAATCAGCCCCAGCATTTT
TRBJ2-3 | - | TRBD1 | TRBV19 | CASRRGQGFSDTQYF | TGTGCCAGTAGGAGGGGACAGGGTTTTTCAGATACGCAGTATTTT
TRBJ2-1 | - | TRBD1 | TRBV11-2 | CASSSTRQGALNEQFF | TGTGCCAGCAGCTCTACCCGACAGGGGGCTCTGAATGAGCAGTTCTTC
TRBJ2-1 | - | - | TRBV4-3 | CASSQPRGGAYNEQFF | TGCGCCAGCAGCCAACCTAGGGGGGGGGCCTACAATGAGCAGTTCTTC
TRBJ1-2 | - | TRBD1 | TRBV19 | CASSSRDRGGKGYTF | TGTGCCAGTAGTTCTCGGGACAGGGGAGGGAAAGGCTACACCTTC
TRBJ1-2 | - | - | TRBV29-1 | CSVGKGNYGYTF | TGCAGCGTTGGAAAGGGGAACTATGGCTACACCTTC
TRBJ1-1 | once | - | TRBV28 | CASSLDGGGTEAFF | TGTGCCAGCAGCCTCGACGGAGGTGGCACTGAAGCTTTCTTT
TRBJ2-3 | few | TRBD1 | TRBV6-5 | CASSQDRGHGDTQYF | TGTGCCAGCAGCCAGGACAGGGGGCATGGAGATACGCAGTATTTT
TRBJ2-5 | - | TRBD1 | TRBV11-2 | CASSLALGPTGVGTQYF | TGTGCCAGCAGCTTAGCTCTGGGTCCTACAGGGGTAGGGACCCAGTACTTC
TRBJ2-2 | - | - | TRBV2 | CASSGETGNTGELFF | TGTGCCAGCAGTGGTGAGACAGGGAACACCGGGGAGCTGTTTTTT
TRBJ2-7 | - | TRBD1 | TRBV6-5 | CASSKDRGGYEQYF | TGTGCCAGCAGCAAAGACAGGGGCGGCTACGAGCAGTACTTC
TRBJ2-3 | - | TRBD2 | TRBV6-1 | CASSEAGGSYTQYF | TGTGCCAGCAGTGAAGCGGGAGGGTCGTATACGCAGTATTTT
TRBJ2-7 | - | - | TRBV7-8 | CASSLEQVSYEQYF | TGTGCCAGCAGCTTAGAACAGGTTTCCTACGAGCAGTACTTC
TRBJ1-3 | - | - | TRBV19 | CASAEVGSSGNTIYF | TGTGCCAGCGCGGAGGTGGGGAGCTCTGGAAACACCATATATTTT
TRBJ2-3 | - | TRBD2 | TRBV9 | CASSAPGGGGMSTDTQYF | TGTGCCAGCAGCGCCCCGGGGGGCGGGGGGATGAGCACAGATACGCAGTATTTT
TRBJ1-2 | - | - | TRBV5-1 | CASSLGGNGYTF | TGCGCCAGCAGCTTGGGAGGGAATGGCTACACCTTC
TRBJ2-1 | once | TRBD2 | TRBV20-1 | CSASSGGEFF | TGCAGTGCTAGTTCGGGGGGTGAGTTCTTC
TRBJ2-1 | - | - | TRBV7-2 | CASSSDTNNEQFF | TGTGCCAGCAGCTCGGACACGAACAATGAGCAGTTCTTC
TRBJ1-2 | once | - | TRBV18 | CASSPRREGYGYTF | TGTGCCAGCTCACCCCGACGGGAGGGCTATGGCTACACCTTC
TRBJ1-2 | - | - | TRBV18 | CASSPGQNYGYTF | TGTGCCAGCTCACCAGGACAGAACTATGGCTACACCTTC
TRBJ1-1 | - | - | TRBV7-9 | CASSLVGVEAFF | TGTGCCAGCAGCTTAGTAGGGGTTGAAGCTTTCTTT
TRBJ2-3 | once | - | TRBV19 | CASSGDTQYF | TGTGCCAGTTCCGGGGATACGCAGTATTTT
TRBJ1-2 | - | TRBD1 | TRBV12-5 | CASARDSSGYTF | TGTGCTAGTGCCCGGGACAGTTCTGGCTACACCTTC
TRBJ2-3 | few | - | TRBV5-6 | CASSTIVDTQYF | TGTGCCAGCAGCACAATCGTAGATACGCAGTATTTT
TRBJ1-5 | - | - | TRBV7-8 | CASSLVLSSNQPQHF | TGTGCCAGCAGCTTAGTTCTGAGTAGCAATCAGCCCCAGCATTTT
TRBJ2-5 | - | TRBD2 | TRBV7-2 | CASSLPFGTTLKTQYF | TGTGCCAGCAGCTTACCCTTCGGGACTACTCTGAAGACCCAGTACTTC